These T cell receptor beta chains were read from a single sample in a study of early T cells in non-severe SARS-CoV-2 infection. TCRdb called the 5' RACE reads again in MiXCR, with one record for every CDR3 protein. This sample yields more than 50,000 distinct CDR3 sequences, of which roughly 13% are seen a single time; approximately 4.8% belongs to the top ten. The material sequenced was whole blood. These receptors originate from an adult who was a healthcare worker with PCR-confirmed SARS-CoV-2 infection or an uninfected control (not recorded which). Each CDR3 is given with its conserved first and last residue. The D gene is left open where the match is weak. Clone size is stated in some rows and not others, as once, few, many or a class when expanded.

TGTGCCAGCAGCGTGCTCGGGACAGGCTACGAGCAGTACTTC	CASSVLGTGYEQYF	TRBV9	TRBJ2-7	.	TRBD1
TGTGCCAGCAGCCACCGGGACAACACTGAAGCTTTCTTT	CASSHRDNTEAFF	TRBV3-1	TRBJ1-1	.	.
TGTGCCAGCAGGACCGACAGGGGGTACTCCTACGAGCAGTACTTC	CASRTDRGYSYEQYF	TRBV27	TRBJ2-7	.	TRBD1
TGTGCCAGCACTCGGGACAGCGGCACAGATACGCAGTATTTT	CASTRDSGTDTQYF	TRBV2	TRBJ2-3	many	TRBD1
TGTGCCAGCAGTAGAACCGTAACGGACATTCAGTACTTC	CASSRTVTDIQYF	TRBV7-9	TRBJ2-4	few	.
TGTGCCAGCAGTACCGTGGGCCCCCGGCTTTTTGGCAATGAGCAGTTCTTC	CASSTVGPRLFGNEQFF	TRBV12-3/TRBV12-4	TRBJ2-1	.	.
TGTGCCAGCAGTTTACTCCTAGACTACGAGCAGTACTTC	CASSLLLDYEQYF	TRBV27	TRBJ2-7	.	.
TGCGCCAGCAGCTGGGGGGCATCATACAATGAGCAGTTCTTC	CASSWGASYNEQFF	TRBV5-1	TRBJ2-1	few	.
TGCAGTGCTAGAAAGGGGTCGTTCACTGAAGCTTTCTTT	CSARKGSFTEAFF	TRBV20-1	TRBJ1-1	.	.
TGTGCCAGCAGCTTAGGCGGGGGCCGGGAGACCCAGTACTTC	CASSLGGGRETQYF	TRBV11-2	TRBJ2-5	many	.
TGTGCCAGCAGCCTATCCAGACGGAAAGCTAACTATGGCTACACCTTC	CASSLSRRKANYGYTF	TRBV3-1	TRBJ1-2	many	.
TGCAGCGTGCCGACCGGGACAGGGGGTGGAAATGAGCAGTTCTTC	CSVPTGTGGGNEQFF	TRBV20-1	TRBJ2-1	many	TRBD1
TGTGCCAGCAGCTTGTCGGGGGAGTACGAGCAGTACTTC	CASSLSGEYEQYF	TRBV5-5	TRBJ2-7	.	.
TGTGCCAGCAGCCGCCGGGACGGCTACACCGGGGAGCTGTTTTTT	CASSRRDGYTGELFF	TRBV3-1	TRBJ2-2	.	.
TGTGCCAGCAGTTACGGACACCTCACTAGCGGGGACACCGGGGAGCTGTTTTTT	CASSYGHLTSGDTGELFF	TRBV14	TRBJ2-2	many	TRBD2
TGCGCCAGCAGTGAGACTAACACAGATACGCAGTATTTT	CASSETNTDTQYF	TRBV10-1	TRBJ2-3	few	.
TGTGCCAGCAGCCTTAGCACAGATACGCAGTATTTT	CASSLSTDTQYF	TRBV7-2	TRBJ2-3	many	.
TGTGCCAGCAGCTTAGATGGCCCAGGTTTCAACACTGAAGCTTTCTTT	CASSLDGPGFNTEAFF	TRBV11-2	TRBJ1-1	.	.
TGTGCCAGCAGCCAGGACAATAATTCACCCCTCCACTTT	CASSQDNNSPLHF	TRBV3-1	TRBJ1-6	many	.
TGTGCCAGCAGCCCTGAGACTAGCGGGACGGTGACCGGGGAGCTGTTTTTT	CASSPETSGTVTGELFF	TRBV4-2	TRBJ2-2	few	TRBD2
TGTGCCAGCAGCCAAGACACAACCTACGAGCAGTACTTC	CASSQDTTYEQYF	TRBV7-9	TRBJ2-7	many	.
TGTGCCAGTAGGGTAACTTTCAGTTCCACGAACACCGGGGAGCTGTTTTTT	CASRVTFSSTNTGELFF	TRBV19	TRBJ2-2	few	.
TGTGCCAGCAGCTTAGGGGACAGGAGTGTCCACGAGCAGTACTTC	CASSLGDRSVHEQYF	TRBV11-2	TRBJ2-7	.	TRBD1
TGTGCCAGCAATAGGGTAGGGGCCTATGGCTACACCTTC	CASNRVGAYGYTF	TRBV12-3/TRBV12-4	TRBJ1-2	.	.
TGTGCCAGCGGTTCATCAGCGGGAGGGCCGGGCAACATTCAGTACTTC	CASGSSAGGPGNIQYF	TRBV12-3/TRBV12-4	TRBJ2-4	few	TRBD2
TGTGCCAGCAGCTTGCGGGAGGGCCTGAATGAGCAGTTCTTC	CASSLREGLNEQFF	TRBV11-3	TRBJ2-1	few	TRBD2
TGTGCCAGCAGTTTGAGCGCCCCTGGGAGCATTCAGTACTTC	CASSLSAPGSIQYF	TRBV28	TRBJ2-4	.	.
TGTGCCAGCAGATCGGGACAGTTACCGGAAAAACTGTTTTTT	CASRSGQLPEKLFF	TRBV6-5	TRBJ1-4	.	TRBD1
TGTGCCAGCAGTTGGGCTAGCGGGAGCCAAGAGACCCAGTACTTC	CASSWASGSQETQYF	TRBV7-6	TRBJ2-5	many	TRBD2
TGTGCCAGCAGTCCTAGCGGGAGGGCTCTCTTGAACATTCAGTACTTC	CASSPSGRALLNIQYF	TRBV7-2	TRBJ2-4	.	TRBD2
TGTGCCAGCAGCTACGGGTTGAACACTGAAGCTTTCTTT	CASSYGLNTEAFF	TRBV7-7	TRBJ1-1	few	.
TGCAGCGCCGGGGGGGATTTCTACGAGCAGTACTTC	CSAGGDFYEQYF	TRBV29-1	TRBJ2-7	many	TRBD2
TGTGCCATTCAGACAGGGGGCGCGAACACCGGGGAGCTGTTTTTT	CAIQTGGANTGELFF	TRBV28	TRBJ2-2	few	TRBD1
TGCGCCAGCAGCTTGGAGGCTAGCGGGAGCTCCTACAATGAGCAGTTCTTC	CASSLEASGSSYNEQFF	TRBV5-1	TRBJ2-1	many	TRBD2
TGTGCCAGCAGTTTCGACAGAAACTACGAGCAGTACTTC	CASSFDRNYEQYF	TRBV28	TRBJ2-7	many	.
TGTGCCAGCAGCTTAGCGCGCAACAGGGGATGGGGGACCCAGTACTTC	CASSLARNRGWGTQYF	TRBV7-8	TRBJ2-5	many	TRBD1
TGTGCCAGCAGTGCGGACAGGGGTCAGCCCCAGCATTTT	CASSADRGQPQHF	TRBV2	TRBJ1-5	many	TRBD1
TGTGCCAGCAGCTGGCGAACTAGCGGGGGAGCCAAAAACATTCAGTACTTC	CASSWRTSGGAKNIQYF	TRBV5-6	TRBJ2-4	few	TRBD2
TGTGCCAGCAGTGAAGCTTCTGGGTCCCCCCGGGAGTTCTTC	CASSEASGSPREFF	TRBV2	TRBJ2-1	many	.
TGTGCCAGCAGTTATGGCGAAGAAGCTAACTATGGCTACACCTTC	CASSYGEEANYGYTF	TRBV6-2/TRBV6-3	TRBJ1-2	many	.
TGCGCCAGCAGCCAAGATGGGGGTCGACCCCGCGGAAACACCATATATTTT	CASSQDGGRPRGNTIYF	TRBV4-1	TRBJ1-3	.	.
TGTGCCAGCAGTTTAGCGCTGCTCGAGGGACTAGCATTCGAGCAGTACTTC	CASSLALLEGLAFEQYF	TRBV12-3/TRBV12-4	TRBJ2-7	few	TRBD2
TGCAGCGTTGAGCTCGCCGGGAATGAGCAGTTCTTC	CSVELAGNEQFF	TRBV29-1	TRBJ2-1	many	.
TGCAGCGTTGAAAGGGGGCATTATGGCTACACCTTC	CSVERGHYGYTF	TRBV29-1	TRBJ1-2	few	TRBD1
TGTGCCAGCAGCTTATTTGGCAATGAGCAGTTCTTC	CASSLFGNEQFF	TRBV7-2	TRBJ2-1	.	.
TGTGCCAGCACCGAGACAGTCCCTTCCTACGAGCAGTACTTC	CASTETVPSYEQYF	TRBV6-2/TRBV6-3	TRBJ2-7	many	.
TGCAGTGCGCCGTCCTGGGGTAATAGCAATCAGCCCCAGCATTTT	CSAPSWGNSNQPQHF	TRBV20-1	TRBJ1-5	many	.
TGTGCCAGCACCCCTTTTAGGTCTCCAGATACGCAGTATTTT	CASTPFRSPDTQYF	TRBV28	TRBJ2-3	many	.
TGTGCCAGCAACCCTCAGGGGGCCCTGCGTGGAGATACGCAGTATTTT	CASNPQGALRGDTQYF	TRBV6-1	TRBJ2-3	.	TRBD1
TGTGCCAGCAGTAGGGACATCCGGGGGCAACTGTTTTTT	CASSRDIRGQLFF	TRBV28	TRBJ1-4	.	.
TGTGCCAGCAGCTTCGTTTTGGCGGGAGTTAAAGAGACCCAGTACTTC	CASSFVLAGVKETQYF	TRBV5-4	TRBJ2-5	.	TRBD2
TGTGCCAGCAGTTTTCGGCAGGGGGACACTGAAGCTTTCTTT	CASSFRQGDTEAFF	TRBV12-3/TRBV12-4	TRBJ1-1	.	TRBD1
TGCGCCAGCAGCTTGAGCGGAACTAGCACAGATACGCAGTATTTT	CASSLSGTSTDTQYF	TRBV5-1	TRBJ2-3	many	.
TGTGCCAGCAGCACCGAGGCCAGCCCGGAGGGTGTCTTC	CASSTEASPEGVF	TRBV21-1	TRBJ2-1	.	.
TGTGCCAGCAGGCCGGACAGGGGGGTAAGGTACCAAGAGACCCAGTACTTC	CASRPDRGVRYQETQYF	TRBV6-1	TRBJ2-5	.	TRBD1
TGTGCCAGCAGCCACGATTTGAACACTGAAGCTTTCTTT	CASSHDLNTEAFF	TRBV5-6	TRBJ1-1	medium-sized	.
TGTGCCAGCTCACCTAGCCGCAGAGTTGGGAATGAAAAACTGTTTTTT	CASSPSRRVGNEKLFF	TRBV18	TRBJ1-4	few	.
TGTGCCAGCAGCCTCGTGGTGGGAGAGACCCAGTACTTC	CASSLVVGETQYF	TRBV5-6	TRBJ2-5	many	.
TGTGCCAGCAGCTCCGGATTGACCCAGTACTTC	CASSSGLTQYF	TRBV12-3/TRBV12-4	TRBJ2-5	.	.
TGTGCCAGCAGTTACTCGACGTTCTTGAACACTGAAGCTTTCTTT	CASSYSTFLNTEAFF	TRBV6-5	TRBJ1-1	many	.